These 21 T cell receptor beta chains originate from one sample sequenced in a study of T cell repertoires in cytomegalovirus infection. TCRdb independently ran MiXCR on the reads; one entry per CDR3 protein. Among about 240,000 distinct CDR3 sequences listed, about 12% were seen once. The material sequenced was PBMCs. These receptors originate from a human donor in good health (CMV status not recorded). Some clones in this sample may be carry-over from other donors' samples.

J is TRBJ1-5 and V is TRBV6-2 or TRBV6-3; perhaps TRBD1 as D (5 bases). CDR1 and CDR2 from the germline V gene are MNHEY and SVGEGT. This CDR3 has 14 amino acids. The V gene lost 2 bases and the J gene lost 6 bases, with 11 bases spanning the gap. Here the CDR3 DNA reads TGTGCCAGCAGTTACCCAACAGGTCTTCAGCCCCAGCATTTT. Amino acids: CASSYPTGLQPQHF.

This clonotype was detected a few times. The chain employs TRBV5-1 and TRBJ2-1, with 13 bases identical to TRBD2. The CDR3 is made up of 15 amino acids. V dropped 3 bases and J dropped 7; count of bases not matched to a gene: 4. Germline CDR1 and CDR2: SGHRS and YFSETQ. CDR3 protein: CASSSTSGRINEQFF. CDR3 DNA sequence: TGCGCCAGCAGCTCGACTAGCGGGAGGATTAATGAGCAGTTCTTC.

The CDR3 DNA reads TGTGCCAGCAGCTTAGATATACAGGGGGCTGATACGCAGTATTTT. Translated, it gives CASSLDIQGADTQYF. The rearrangement joins TRBV7-2 to TRBJ2-3, with TRBD1 matching over 9 bases. Germline V lookup: CDR1 SGHTA, CDR2 FQGNSA. Trimming cost V 1 base and J 6 bases; bases outside gene matches: 5. CDR3 length equals 15 residues. Looking up the rest from reference TRBV7-2 and TRBJ2-3 gives the full variable domain: GAGVSQSPSNKVTEKGKDVELRCDPISGHTALYWYRQSLGQGLEFLIYFQGNSAPDKSGLPSDRFSAERTGGSVSTLTIQRTQQEDSAVYLCASSLDIQGADTQYFGPGTRLTVL.

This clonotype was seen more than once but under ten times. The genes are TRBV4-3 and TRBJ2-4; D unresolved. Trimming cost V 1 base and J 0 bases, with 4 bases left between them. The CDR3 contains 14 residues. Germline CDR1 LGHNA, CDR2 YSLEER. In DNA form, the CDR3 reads TGCGCCAGCAGCCAAGGGACAGCCAAAAACATTCAGTACTTC. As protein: CASSQGTAKNIQYF.

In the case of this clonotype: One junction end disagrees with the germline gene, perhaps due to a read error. The CDR3 DNA reads TGCGCCAGCAGATCGGGGGATTCTGGAAACACCATAGATTTT. This translates into CASRSGDSGNTIDF. V gene TRBV5-1 combines with J gene TRBJ1-3; tentatively, D is TRBD1 (5 bases). Looked up from germline, CDR1 is SGHRS and CDR2 is YFSETQ. The CDR3 loop spans 14 amino acids.

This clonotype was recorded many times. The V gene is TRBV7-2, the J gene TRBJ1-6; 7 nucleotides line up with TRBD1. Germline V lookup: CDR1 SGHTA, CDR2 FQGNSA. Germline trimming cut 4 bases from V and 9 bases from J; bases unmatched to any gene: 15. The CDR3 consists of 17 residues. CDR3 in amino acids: CASSSSGQLSSGSPLHF. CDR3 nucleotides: TGTGCCAGCAGCTCCTCGGGACAGCTATCATCGGGTTCACCCCTCCACTTT.

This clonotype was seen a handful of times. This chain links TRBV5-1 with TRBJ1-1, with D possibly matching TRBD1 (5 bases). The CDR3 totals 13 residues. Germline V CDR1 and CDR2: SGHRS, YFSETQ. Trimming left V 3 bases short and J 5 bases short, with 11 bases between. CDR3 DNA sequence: TGCGCCAGCAGCTCCCAGGGTTGGACTGAAGCTTTCTTT. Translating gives CASSSQGWTEAFF.

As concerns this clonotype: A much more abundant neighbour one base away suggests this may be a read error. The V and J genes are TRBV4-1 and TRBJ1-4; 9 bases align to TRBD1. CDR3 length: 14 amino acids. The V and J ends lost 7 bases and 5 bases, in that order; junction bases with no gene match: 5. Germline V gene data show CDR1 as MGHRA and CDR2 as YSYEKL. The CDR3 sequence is CASNQTGGNEKLFF. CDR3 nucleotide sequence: TGCGCCAGCAACCAGACAGGGGGAAATGAAAAACTGTTTTTT.

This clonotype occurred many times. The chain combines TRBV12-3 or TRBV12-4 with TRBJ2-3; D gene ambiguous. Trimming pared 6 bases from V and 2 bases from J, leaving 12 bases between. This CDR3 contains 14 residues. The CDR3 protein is CASSPSWNTDTQYF. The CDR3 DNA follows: TGTGCCAGCAGCCCCTCGTGGAACACAGATACGCAGTATTTT.

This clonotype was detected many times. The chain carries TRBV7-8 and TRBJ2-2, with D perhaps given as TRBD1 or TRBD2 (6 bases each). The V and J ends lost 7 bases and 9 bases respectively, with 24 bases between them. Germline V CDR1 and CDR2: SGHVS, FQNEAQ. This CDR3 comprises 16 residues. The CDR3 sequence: CASNPTRIGGMRELFF. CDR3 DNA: TGTGCCAGCAACCCCACCCGTATCGGGGGCATGAGGGAGCTGTTTTTT.

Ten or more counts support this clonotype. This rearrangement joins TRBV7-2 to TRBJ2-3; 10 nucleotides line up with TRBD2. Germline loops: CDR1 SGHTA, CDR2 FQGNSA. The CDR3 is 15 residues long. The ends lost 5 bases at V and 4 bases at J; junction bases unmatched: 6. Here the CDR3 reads CASSPAGGPPDTQYF. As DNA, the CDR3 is TGTGCCAGCAGCCCAGCGGGAGGGCCCCCAGATACGCAGTATTTT.

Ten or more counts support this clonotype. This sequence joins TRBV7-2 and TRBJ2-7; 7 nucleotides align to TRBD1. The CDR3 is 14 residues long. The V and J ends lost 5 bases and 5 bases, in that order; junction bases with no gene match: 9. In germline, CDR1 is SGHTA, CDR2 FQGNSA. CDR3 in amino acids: CASSHGQVYDEQYF. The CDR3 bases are TGTGCCAGCAGCCACGGACAGGTTTACGACGAGCAGTACTTC.

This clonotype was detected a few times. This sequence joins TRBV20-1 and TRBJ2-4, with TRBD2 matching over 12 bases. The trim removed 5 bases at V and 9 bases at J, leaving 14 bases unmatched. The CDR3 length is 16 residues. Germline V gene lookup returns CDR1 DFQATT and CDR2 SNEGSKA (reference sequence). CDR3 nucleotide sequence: TGCAGTGCTGGATCCCTAGCGGGAGGGCCAATCGGCATTCAGTACTTC. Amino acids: CSAGSLAGGPIGIQYF.

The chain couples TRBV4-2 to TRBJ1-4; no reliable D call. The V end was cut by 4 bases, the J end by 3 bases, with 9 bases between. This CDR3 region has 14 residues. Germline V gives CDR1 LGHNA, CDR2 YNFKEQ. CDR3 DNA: TGTGCCAGCAGCCCTCGGAGGTCTAATGAAAAACTGTTTTTT. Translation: CASSPRRSNEKLFF.

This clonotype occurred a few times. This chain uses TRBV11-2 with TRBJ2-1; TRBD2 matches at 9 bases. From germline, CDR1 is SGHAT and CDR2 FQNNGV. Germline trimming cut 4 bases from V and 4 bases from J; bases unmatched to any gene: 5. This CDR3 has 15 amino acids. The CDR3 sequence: CASSSFGLAYNEQFF. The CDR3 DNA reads TGTGCCAGCAGCTCATTTGGACTAGCGTACAATGAGCAGTTCTTC.

This CDR3 is CASSPSGVKRGEQFF. CDR3 DNA: TGTGCCAGCAGTCCTAGCGGGGTCAAAAGGGGTGAGCAGTTCTTC. The chain combines TRBV12-3 or TRBV12-4 with TRBJ2-1, with 9 nucleotides matching TRBD2. The CDR3 consists of 15 residues. J lost 9 bases, V lost 5 bases, and 11 bases had no gene match.

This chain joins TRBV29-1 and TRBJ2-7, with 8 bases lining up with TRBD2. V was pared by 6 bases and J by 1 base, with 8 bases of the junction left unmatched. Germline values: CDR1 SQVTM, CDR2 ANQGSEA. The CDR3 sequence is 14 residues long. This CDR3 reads CSVHLTSGSYEQYF. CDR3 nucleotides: TGCAGCGTCCATCTTACTAGCGGATCCTACGAGCAGTACTTC.

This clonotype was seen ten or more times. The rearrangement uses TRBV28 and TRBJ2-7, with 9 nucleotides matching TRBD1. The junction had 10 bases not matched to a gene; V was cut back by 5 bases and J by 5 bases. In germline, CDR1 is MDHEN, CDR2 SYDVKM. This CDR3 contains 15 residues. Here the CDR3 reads CASSVSGTGFHEQYF. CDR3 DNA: TGTGCCAGCAGTGTTTCCGGGACAGGGTTCCACGAGCAGTACTTC.

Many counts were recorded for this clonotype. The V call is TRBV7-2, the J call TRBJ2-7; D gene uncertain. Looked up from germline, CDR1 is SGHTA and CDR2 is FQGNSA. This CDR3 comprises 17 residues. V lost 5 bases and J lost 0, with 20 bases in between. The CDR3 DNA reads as TGTGCCAGCAGCCATCTATGTCGGACGAGGAGCTCCTACGAGCAGTACTTC. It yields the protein CASSHLCRTRSSYEQYF.

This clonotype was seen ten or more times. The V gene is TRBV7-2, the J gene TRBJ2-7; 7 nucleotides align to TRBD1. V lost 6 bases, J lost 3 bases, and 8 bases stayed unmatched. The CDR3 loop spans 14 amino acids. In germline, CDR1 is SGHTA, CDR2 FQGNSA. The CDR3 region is CASSHRGRDYEQYF. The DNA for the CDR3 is TGTGCCAGCAGTCATAGGGGGCGCGACTACGAGCAGTACTTC. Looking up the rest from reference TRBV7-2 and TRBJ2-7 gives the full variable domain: GAGVSQSPSNKVTEKGKDVELRCDPISGHTALYWYRQSLGQGLEFLIYFQGNSAPDKSGLPSDRFSAERTGGSVSTLTIQRTQQEDSAVYLCASSHRGRDYEQYFGPGTRLTVT.

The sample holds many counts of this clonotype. The CDR3 reads CASSGLARETQYF. Written as DNA, the CDR3 is TGTGCCAGCAGCGGACTAGCAAGGGAGACCCAGTACTTC. The chain uses TRBV7-2 and TRBJ2-5; 8 bases agree with TRBD2. The V segment lost 5 bases and the J segment 5 bases; nucleotides outside the gene matches: 4. From germline, CDR1 is SGHTA and CDR2 FQGNSA. CDR3 length equals 13 residues.